The entry below gives a single T cell receptor (beta chain) sequence along with its context. Its binding antigen is unknown. The sample holds no much larger clone one base away, and base qualities are not on file. Library construction relied on 5' RACE. Sequenced on an Illumina HiSeq 2500. The second PCR ran for roughly 7 to 12 cycles and used a J-beta primer mix along with a sample-barcoded 5' primer. A unique molecular identifier was introduced onto each TCR beta cDNA molecule by a template-switch 5' adaptor carrying 12 random nucleotides. At least 2.5 million CDR3-containing paired-end reads were obtained from each sample. First-strand cDNA synthesis was performed from all RNA using the Mint cDNA synthesis kit, with priming by a TRBC-specific oligonucleotide. Following uracil-DNA glycosylase treatment, a first 18-cycle PCR with universal primers M1SS and BC2_uni_R was performed on all cDNA. The study's own analysis went as follows. For normalization, 1 million high-quality reads, each with a distinct molecular identifier, were randomly selected from each sample. Reads with shared molecular identifiers were discarded instead of being binned into consensus sequences. MiTCR, with a Q25 quality threshold and the strictest error-elimination algorithm, was used for CDR3 identification, clonotype clustering and error correction. A nonparametric unseen species model using Euler transformation provided a lower-bound estimate of total TCR beta diversity. TCRdb passed the public sequencing reads through fastp at Q25 and MiXCR, retaining productive beta sequences. Every entry covers one CDR3 protein and lists the most common genes and DNA from its rows. TCRdb assigned the V and J calls; the authors' analysis was not used. Counted in this sample were around 1.7 million distinct CDR3 sequences; 28% of them appeared once. Of the sample, 7.7% is held by the ten largest clones.

In the germline V gene, CDR1 corresponds to SGHAT and CDR2 to FQNNGV. Relative to germline, V is missing 3 bases and J is missing 5 bases, with 5 bases of the junction outside any gene match. From cysteine to phenylalanine, the CDR3 is 15 amino acids long. Left in the record is the CDR3 DNA by itself, 45 bases read in frame from the first base. These data come from a study of blood T cells in healthy people across ages (dated by TCRdb to between 2015 and 2016). Background on the whole study: Template switching captured roughly one uniquely barcoded TCR beta cDNA molecule per two T cells in model experiments. To track age-related changes in TCR beta repertoire diversity, the study relied on deep sequencing normalized with unique cDNA molecular identifiers. Donors were grouped into four age groups: young (average roughly 15 years), middle-aged (39), aged (around 60) and long-lived (approximately 78). To avoid experimental bias, donors of different ages were randomly spread across the sequencing lanes. Using the same blood draw, the study looked at two additional independent replicas of 1 million unique cDNA reads for two donors, one aged 18 to 30 and the other aged 80 or older.

General findings and caveats noted by the study authors: As age increased, observed TCR beta diversity per million T cells dropped in a roughly linear way, and a significant reduction was already evident by age 40. There was a strong correlation between observed TCR beta diversity and the percentage of naive T cells measured by flow cytometry. Conclusive comparison of naive and antigen-experienced compartments was prevented by the profiling of bulk unsorted PBMCs. Estimates of total diversity from one million sequenced T cells were regarded as lower bounds and underestimates. Compared with the aged group, more naive CD4+ T cells, fewer expanded clones and increased TCR diversity were shown by the long-lived group, suggesting age selection. The CMV infection status of donors was not known, potentially confounding age-related changes in expanded clonotypes.

Donors were under 40 systemically healthy Caucasian individuals from Russia aged roughly 6 to 90 years. Each donor gave 8 to 10 milliliters of peripheral blood, drawn into EDTA-treated Vacutainer tubes. Ficoll-Paque density-gradient centrifugation was used to isolate PBMCs, with at least 6.5 million per sample. Total RNA was extracted from PBMCs with Trizol reagent, with at least 6 micrograms obtained per sample. For every donor, flow cytometry on a PBMC aliquot measured the percentage of naive CD45RAhigh/CD27high T cells. The V and J segments used are TRBV11-2 and TRBJ2-1, and 9 junctional nucleotides match TRBD2. Sequenced sample: blood. This receptor was taken from a woman in her twenties or thirties in good health. The CDR3 reads as follows: CASSFATSGHNEQFF. The sequence in DNA is TGTGCCAGCAGCTTCGCGACTAGCGGACACAATGAGCAGTTCTTC.